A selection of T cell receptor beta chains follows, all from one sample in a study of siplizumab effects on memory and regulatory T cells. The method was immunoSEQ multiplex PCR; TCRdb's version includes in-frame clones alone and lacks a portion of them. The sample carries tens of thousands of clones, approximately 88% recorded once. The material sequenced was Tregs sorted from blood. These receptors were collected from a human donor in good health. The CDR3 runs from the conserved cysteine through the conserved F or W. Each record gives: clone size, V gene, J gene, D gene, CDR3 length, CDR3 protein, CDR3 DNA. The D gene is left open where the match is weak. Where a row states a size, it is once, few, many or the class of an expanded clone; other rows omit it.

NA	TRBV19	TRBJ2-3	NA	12	CASSIRLGTQYF	TGTGCCAGTAGTATTCGTTTAGGTACGCAGTATTTT
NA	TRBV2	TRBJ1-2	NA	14	CASSETPSDYGYTF	TGTGCCAGCAGTGAAACCCCCTCCGACTATGGCTACACCTTC
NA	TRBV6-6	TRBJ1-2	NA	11	CASSELSFYTF	TGTGCCAGCAGTGAGCTCAGCTTCTACACCTTC
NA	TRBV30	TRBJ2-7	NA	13	CAWSADTFGEQYF	TGTGCCTGGAGTGCCGACACATTCGGCGAGCAGTACTTC
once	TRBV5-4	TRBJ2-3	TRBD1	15	CASSRRDRGTDTQYF	TGTGCCAGCAGCCGTCGGGACAGGGGAACAGATACGCAGTATTTT
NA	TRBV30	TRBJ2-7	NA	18	CALYRGGRGYYGLREQYF	TGTGCCTTATATAGGGGGGGCAGAGGGTACTACGGACTACGCGAGCAGTACTTC
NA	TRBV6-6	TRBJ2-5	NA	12	CASSGRKETQYF	TGTGCCAGCAGCGGCAGGAAAGAGACCCAGTACTTC
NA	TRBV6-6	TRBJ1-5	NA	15	CASSYLGGINQPQHF	TGTGCCAGCAGTTACCTGGGGGGGATTAATCAGCCCCAGCATTTT
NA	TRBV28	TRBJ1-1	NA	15	CASSLARGYNTEAFF	TGTGCCAGCAGTTTAGCGCGGGGTTACAACACTGAAGCTTTCTTT
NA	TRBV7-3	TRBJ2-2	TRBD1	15	CASSSGTGRTGELFF	TGTGCCAGCAGCTCTGGGACAGGGAGGACCGGGGAGCTGTTTTTT
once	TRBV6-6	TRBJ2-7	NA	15	CASSQGHGLGYEQYF	TGTGCCAGCAGTCAAGGGCATGGACTGGGCTACGAGCAGTACTTC